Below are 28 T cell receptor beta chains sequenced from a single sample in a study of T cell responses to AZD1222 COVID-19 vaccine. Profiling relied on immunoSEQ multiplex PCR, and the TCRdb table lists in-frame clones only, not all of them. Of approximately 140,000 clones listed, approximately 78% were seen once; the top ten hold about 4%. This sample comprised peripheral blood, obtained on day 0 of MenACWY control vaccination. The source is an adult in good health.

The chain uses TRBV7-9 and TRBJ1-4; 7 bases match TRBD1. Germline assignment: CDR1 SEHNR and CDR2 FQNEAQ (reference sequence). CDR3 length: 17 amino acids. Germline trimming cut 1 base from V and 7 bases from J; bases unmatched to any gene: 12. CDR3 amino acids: CASSLVPNRGGGEKLFF. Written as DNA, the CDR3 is TGTGCCAGCAGCTTAGTACCGAACAGGGGCGGGGGTGAAAAACTGTTTTTT.

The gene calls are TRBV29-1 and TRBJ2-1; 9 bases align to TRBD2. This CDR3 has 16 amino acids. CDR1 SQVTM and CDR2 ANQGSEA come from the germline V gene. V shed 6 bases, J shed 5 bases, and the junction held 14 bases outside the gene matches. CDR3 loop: CSVRGERGAIDNEQFF. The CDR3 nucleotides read TGCAGCGTGCGGGGTGAGCGGGGGGCCATAGACAATGAGCAGTTCTTC.

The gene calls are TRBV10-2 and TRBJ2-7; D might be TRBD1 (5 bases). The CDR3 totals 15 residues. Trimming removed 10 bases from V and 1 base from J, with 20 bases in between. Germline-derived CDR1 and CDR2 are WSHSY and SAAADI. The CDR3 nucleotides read TGCGCCACCAGGGCGACACTCCAGGAATCCTACGAGCAGTACTTC. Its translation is CATRATLQESYEQYF.

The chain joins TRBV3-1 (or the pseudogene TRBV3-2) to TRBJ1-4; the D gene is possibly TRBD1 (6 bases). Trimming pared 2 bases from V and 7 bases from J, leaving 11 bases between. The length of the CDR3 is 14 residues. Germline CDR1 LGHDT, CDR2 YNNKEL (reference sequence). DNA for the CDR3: TGTGCCAGCAGCCAACCCCCGGACAGTGAAAAACTGTTTTTT. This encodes CASSQPPDSEKLFF.

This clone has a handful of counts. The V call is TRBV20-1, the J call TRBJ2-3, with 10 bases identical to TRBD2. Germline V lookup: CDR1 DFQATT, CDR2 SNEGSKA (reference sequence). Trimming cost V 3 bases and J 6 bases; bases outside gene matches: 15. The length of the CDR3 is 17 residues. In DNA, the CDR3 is TGCAGTGCTAGTGAGAGAGCGGGACTAGCGTCCCCGGATACGCAGTATTTT. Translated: CSASERAGLASPDTQYF.

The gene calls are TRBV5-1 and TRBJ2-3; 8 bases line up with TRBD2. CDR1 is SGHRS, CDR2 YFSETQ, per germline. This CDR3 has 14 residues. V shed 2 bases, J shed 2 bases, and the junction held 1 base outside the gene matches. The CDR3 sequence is CASSFGRATDTQYF. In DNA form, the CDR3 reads TGCGCCAGCAGCTTCGGGAGGGCCACAGATACGCAGTATTTT.

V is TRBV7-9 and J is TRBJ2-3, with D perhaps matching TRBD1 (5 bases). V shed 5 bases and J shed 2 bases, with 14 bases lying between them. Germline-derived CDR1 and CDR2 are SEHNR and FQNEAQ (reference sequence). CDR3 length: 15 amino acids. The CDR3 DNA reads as TGTGCCAGCAGCACCCTTCGACAGCTCACAGATACGCAGTATTTT. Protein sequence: CASSTLRQLTDTQYF.

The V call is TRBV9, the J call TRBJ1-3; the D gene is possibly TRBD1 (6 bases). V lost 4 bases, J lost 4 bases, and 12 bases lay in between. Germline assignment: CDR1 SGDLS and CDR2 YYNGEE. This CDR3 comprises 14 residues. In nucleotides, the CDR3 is TGTGCCAGCAGCCCAACAGGGACCGGAAACACCATATATTTT. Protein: CASSPTGTGNTIYF.

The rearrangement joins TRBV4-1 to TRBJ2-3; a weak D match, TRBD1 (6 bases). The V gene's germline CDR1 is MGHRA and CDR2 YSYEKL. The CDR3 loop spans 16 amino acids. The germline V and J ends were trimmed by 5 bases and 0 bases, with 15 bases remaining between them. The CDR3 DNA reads TGCGCCAGCAGCTTCCAACAGGGTCCAAGCACAGATACGCAGTATTTT. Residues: CASSFQQGPSTDTQYF.

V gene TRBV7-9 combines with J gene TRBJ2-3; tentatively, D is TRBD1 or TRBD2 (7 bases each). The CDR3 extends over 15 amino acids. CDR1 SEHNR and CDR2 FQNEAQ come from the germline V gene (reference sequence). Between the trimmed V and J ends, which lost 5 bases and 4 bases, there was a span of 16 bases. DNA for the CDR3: TGTGCCAGCAGCATTTATCAGGGGGGGGCAGATACGCAGTATTTT. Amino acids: CASSIYQGGADTQYF.

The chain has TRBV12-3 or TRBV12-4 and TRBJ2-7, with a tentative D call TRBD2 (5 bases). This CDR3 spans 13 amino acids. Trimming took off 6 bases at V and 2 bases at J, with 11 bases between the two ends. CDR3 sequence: CASSIREAYEQYF. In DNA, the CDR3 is TGTGCCAGCAGCATCCGGGAAGCCTACGAGCAGTACTTC.

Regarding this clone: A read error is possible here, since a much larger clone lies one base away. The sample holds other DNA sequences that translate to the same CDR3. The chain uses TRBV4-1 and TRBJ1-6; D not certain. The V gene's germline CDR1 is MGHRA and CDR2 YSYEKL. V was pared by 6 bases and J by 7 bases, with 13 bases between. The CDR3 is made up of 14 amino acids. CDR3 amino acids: CASSTRGKNSPLHF. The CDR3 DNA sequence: TGCGCCAGCAGTACACGGGGTAAAAATTCACCCCTCCACTTT.

CDR3 region: CASTQSHRGSYGYTF. The CDR3, as DNA: TGTGCCAGTACCCAGTCCCACAGGGGTAGCTATGGCTACACCTTC. The rearrangement links TRBV19 to TRBJ1-2; 7 nucleotides match TRBD1. Germline V gives CDR1 LNHDA, CDR2 SQIVND (reference sequence). This CDR3 has 15 residues. V dropped 7 bases and J dropped 4; count of bases not matched to a gene: 12.

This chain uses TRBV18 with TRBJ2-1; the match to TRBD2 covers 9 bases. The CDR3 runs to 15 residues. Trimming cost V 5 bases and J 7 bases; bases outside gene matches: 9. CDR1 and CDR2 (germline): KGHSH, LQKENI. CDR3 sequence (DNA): TGTGCCAGCTCAAGGGGCGGGGGGGCCCGGAATGAGCAGTTCTTC. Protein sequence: CASSRGGGARNEQFF.

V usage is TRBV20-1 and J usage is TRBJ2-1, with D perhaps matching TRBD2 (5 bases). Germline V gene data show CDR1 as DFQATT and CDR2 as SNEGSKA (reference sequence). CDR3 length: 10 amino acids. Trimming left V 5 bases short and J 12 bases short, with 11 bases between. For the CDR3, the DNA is TGCAGTGCTGGGGTGGACTTGCAGTTCTTC. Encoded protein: CSAGVDLQFF.

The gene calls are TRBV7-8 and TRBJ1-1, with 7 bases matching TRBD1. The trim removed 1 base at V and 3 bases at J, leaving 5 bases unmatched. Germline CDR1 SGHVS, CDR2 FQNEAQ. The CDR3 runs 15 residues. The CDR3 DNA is TGTGCCAGCAGCTTAGAAGCACAGGGGTACACTGAAGCTTTCTTT. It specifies CASSLEAQGYTEAFF.

The DNA for the CDR3 is TGTGCCAGTAGTATCGAGGCCCGCCTGAGCACAGATACGCAGTATTTT. Encoded protein: CASSIEARLSTDTQYF. The chain links TRBV19 to TRBJ2-3; D not certain. The CDR3 sequence is 16 residues long. The V gene lost 3 bases and the J gene lost 0 bases, with 13 bases spanning the gap. CDR1 is LNHDA and CDR2 is SQIVND in the germline V gene (reference sequence).

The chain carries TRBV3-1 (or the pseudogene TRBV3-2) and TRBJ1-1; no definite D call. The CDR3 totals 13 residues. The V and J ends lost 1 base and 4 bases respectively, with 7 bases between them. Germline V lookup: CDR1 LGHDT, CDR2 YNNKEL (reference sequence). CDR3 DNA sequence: TGTGCCAGCAGCCAAGCCCACAGCACTGAAGCTTTCTTT. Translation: CASSQAHSTEAFF.

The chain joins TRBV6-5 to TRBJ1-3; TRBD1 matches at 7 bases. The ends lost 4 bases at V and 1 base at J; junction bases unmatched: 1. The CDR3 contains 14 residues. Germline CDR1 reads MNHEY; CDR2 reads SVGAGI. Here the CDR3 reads CASSSTGSGNTIYF. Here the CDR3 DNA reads TGTGCCAGCAGTTCGACAGGGTCTGGAAACACCATATATTTT.

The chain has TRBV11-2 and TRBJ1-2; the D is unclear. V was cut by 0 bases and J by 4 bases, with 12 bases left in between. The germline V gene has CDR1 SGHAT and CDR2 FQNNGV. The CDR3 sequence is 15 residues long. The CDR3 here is CASSLESAGLYGYTF. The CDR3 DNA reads TGTGCCAGCAGCTTAGAGTCGGCAGGACTCTATGGCTACACCTTC. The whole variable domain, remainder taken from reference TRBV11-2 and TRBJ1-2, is EAGVAQSPRYKIIEKRQSVAFWCNPISGHATLYWYQQILGQGPKLLIQFQNNGVVDDSQLPKDRFSAERLKGVDSTLKIQPAKLEDSAVYLCASSLESAGLYGYTFGSGTRLTVV.

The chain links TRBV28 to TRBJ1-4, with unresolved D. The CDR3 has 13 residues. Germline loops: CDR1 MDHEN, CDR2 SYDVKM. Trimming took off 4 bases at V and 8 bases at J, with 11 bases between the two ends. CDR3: CASSSVPREKLFF. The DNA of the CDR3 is TGTGCCAGCAGTTCGGTACCTCGGGAAAAACTGTTTTTT.

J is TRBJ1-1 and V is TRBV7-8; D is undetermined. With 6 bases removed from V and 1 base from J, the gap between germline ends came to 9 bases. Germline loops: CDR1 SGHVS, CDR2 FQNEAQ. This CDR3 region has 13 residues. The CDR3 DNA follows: TGTGCCAGCAGGCTAGGGAGGAACACTGAAGCTTTCTTT. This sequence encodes CASRLGRNTEAFF.

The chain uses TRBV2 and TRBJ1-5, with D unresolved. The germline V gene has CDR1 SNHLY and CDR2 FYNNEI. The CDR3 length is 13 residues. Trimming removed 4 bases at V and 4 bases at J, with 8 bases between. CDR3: CASSGRENQPQHF. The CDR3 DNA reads TGTGCCAGCAGTGGGCGGGAAAATCAGCCCCAGCATTTT.

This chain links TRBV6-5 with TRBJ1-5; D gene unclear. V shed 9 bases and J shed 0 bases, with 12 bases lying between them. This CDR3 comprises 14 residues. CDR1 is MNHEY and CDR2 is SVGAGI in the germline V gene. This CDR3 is CASRRDHSNQPQHF. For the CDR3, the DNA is TGTGCCAGTAGGAGGGATCATAGCAATCAGCCCCAGCATTTT.

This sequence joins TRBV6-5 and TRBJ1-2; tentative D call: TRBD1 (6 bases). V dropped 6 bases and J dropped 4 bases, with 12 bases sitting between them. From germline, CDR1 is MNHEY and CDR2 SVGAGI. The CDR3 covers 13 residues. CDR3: CASRTTGVYGYTF. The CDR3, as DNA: TGTGCCAGCAGGACGACAGGAGTCTATGGCTACACCTTC.

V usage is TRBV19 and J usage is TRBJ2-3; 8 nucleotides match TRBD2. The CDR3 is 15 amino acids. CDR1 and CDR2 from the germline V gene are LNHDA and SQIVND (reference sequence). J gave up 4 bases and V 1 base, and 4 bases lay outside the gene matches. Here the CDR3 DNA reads TGTGCCAGTAGTATAGCGGGGGGGCGTGCAGATACGCAGTATTTT. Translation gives CASSIAGGRADTQYF.

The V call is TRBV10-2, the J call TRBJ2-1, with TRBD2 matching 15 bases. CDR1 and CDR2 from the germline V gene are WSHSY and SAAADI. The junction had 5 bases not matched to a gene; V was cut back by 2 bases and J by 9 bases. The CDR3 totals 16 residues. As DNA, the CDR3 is TGCGCCAGCAGTGAGGGACTAGCGGGGGGGCTCTGTGAGCAGTTCTTC. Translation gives CASSEGLAGGLCEQFF.

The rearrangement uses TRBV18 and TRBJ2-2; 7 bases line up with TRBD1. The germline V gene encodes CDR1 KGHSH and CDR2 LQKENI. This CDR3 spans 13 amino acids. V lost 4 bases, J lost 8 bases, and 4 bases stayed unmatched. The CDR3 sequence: CASSQGAVGELFF. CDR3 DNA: TGTGCCAGCTCACAGGGGGCCGTGGGGGAGCTGTTTTTT. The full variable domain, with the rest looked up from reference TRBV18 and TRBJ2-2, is NAGVMQNPRHLVRRRGQEARLRCSPMKGHSHVYWYRQLPEEGLKFMVYLQKENIIDESGMPKERFSAEFPKEGPSILRIQQVVRGDSAAYFCASSQGAVGELFFGEGSRLTVL.